The 17 T cell receptor beta chains presented below share a single source sample, sequenced in a study of blood T cell repertoires in COVID-19. Data came from immunoSEQ multiplex PCR; TCRdb stores just in-frame clones and leaves some out. The repertoire includes about 45,000 clones, roughly 63% of them detected once, and 6.2% sits in the top ten. The sample taken for sequencing was peripheral blood. The receptors here all came from a man older than 75 with acute or convalescent COVID-19.

This clone turned up a few times. The rearrangement links TRBV19 to TRBJ1-1; 10 bases map to TRBD1. The CDR3 runs to 12 residues. The V and J ends lost 6 bases and 10 bases, in that order; junction bases with no gene match: 5. Per the germline V gene, CDR1 is LNHDA and CDR2 is SQIVND (reference sequence). The CDR3 DNA reads as TGTGCCAGTAGAGCCGACAGGGGGCTAGCTTTCTTT. The encoded protein is CASRADRGLAFF.

The gene calls are TRBV3-1 (or the pseudogene TRBV3-2) and TRBJ1-2, with TRBD1 identical over 7 bases. V trimming: 2 bases; J trimming: 4 bases; junction bases outside the gene matches: 1. The V gene's germline CDR1 is LGHDT and CDR2 YNNKEL (reference sequence). This CDR3 has 13 residues. In DNA form, the CDR3 reads TGTGCCAGCAGCCAACGGGACAGCTATGGCTACACCTTC. Amino acids: CASSQRDSYGYTF.

The rearrangement links TRBV28 to TRBJ1-1; D is possibly TRBD1 (6 bases). Trimming cost V 6 bases and J 1 base, with 9 bases left between them. CDR1 MDHEN and CDR2 SYDVKM come from the germline V gene. The CDR3 runs to 13 residues. The CDR3 coding sequence is TGTGCCAGCAGAGTGACAGGGAACACTGAAGCTTTCTTT. Translated: CASRVTGNTEAFF. The entire variable domain, with the rest obtained from reference TRBV28 and TRBJ1-1, is as follows: DVKVTQSSRYLVKRTGEKVFLECVQDMDHENMFWYRQDPGLGLRLIYFSYDVKMKEKGDIPEGYSVSREKKERFSLILESASTNQTSMYLCASRVTGNTEAFFGQGTRLTVV.

The chain combines TRBV11-2 with TRBJ2-7, with 12 bases identical to TRBD2. With V trimmed by 4 bases and J by 4 bases, 5 bases remained unmatched. CDR1 is SGHAT, CDR2 FQNNGV, per germline. The CDR3 is 15 residues long. The CDR3 DNA sequence: TGTGCCAGCAGCTCGACTAGCGGGGGATTATACGAGCAGTACTTC. Translating it yields CASSSTSGGLYEQYF.

The chain couples TRBV3-1 (or the pseudogene TRBV3-2) to TRBJ1-4, with D tentatively TRBD1 (6 bases). V lost 3 bases, J lost 7 bases, and 21 bases lay in between. Germline V gene lookup returns CDR1 LGHDT and CDR2 YNNKEL (reference sequence). The CDR3 is 17 amino acids. The CDR3, as DNA: TGTGCCAGCAGCCACGCCTCCACAGGGTTCGTCGGTGAAAAACTGTTTTTT. Translation gives CASSHASTGFVGEKLFF.

V usage is TRBV11-3 and J usage is TRBJ2-1; D is undetermined. The CDR3 has 13 residues. Germline CDR1 and CDR2: SGHNT and YENEEA. Trimming removed 2 bases from V and 6 bases from J, with 8 bases in between. For the CDR3, the DNA is TGTGCCAGCAGCTTAATGGCTAGCAATGAGCAGTTCTTC. The encoded protein is CASSLMASNEQFF.

Here the CDR3 reads CASSPPGYSGSGDTQYF. For the CDR3, the DNA is TGTGCCAGCAGTCCCCCCGGGTACAGCGGGAGTGGGGATACGCAGTATTTT. The rearrangement links TRBV6-2 or TRBV6-3 to TRBJ2-3; 8 positions agree with TRBD2. This CDR3 contains 17 residues. Per the germline V gene, CDR1 is MNHEY and CDR2 is SVGEGT. After removal of 5 bases from V and 6 bases from J, the junction contained 16 bases not matched to a gene.

As DNA, the CDR3 is TGTGCCAGCAGCCCCGGGGACAGGGCGGCAGATACGCAGTATTTT. It specifies CASSPGDRAADTQYF. This rearrangement joins TRBV5-8 to TRBJ2-3; 9 bases are shared with TRBD1. Germline CDR1 SGHTS, CDR2 YDEGEE. The CDR3 extends over 15 amino acids. The ends lost 4 bases at V and 4 bases at J; junction bases unmatched: 7. Based on the CDR3 plus reference TRBV5-8 and TRBJ2-3, the full variable domain is EAGVTQSPTHLIKTRGQQATLRCSPISGHTSVYWYQQALGLGLQFLLWYDEGEERNRGNFPPRFSGRQFPNYSSELNVNALELEDSALYLCASSPGDRAADTQYFGPGTRLTVL.

In its sample, this clone was seen a few times. This chain links TRBV27 with TRBJ1-2; TRBD1 matches at 10 bases. Per germline, CDR1 MNHEY and CDR2 SMNVEV (reference sequence). The CDR3 length is 15 residues. Trimming cost V 6 bases and J 5 bases; bases outside gene matches: 9. CDR3 amino acids: CASRFTGTGVYGYTF. As DNA, the CDR3 is TGTGCCAGCAGATTTACCGGGACAGGGGTTTATGGCTACACCTTC.

The CDR3 DNA sequence: TGTGCCTGGAGTCCCAGGGTGGCGGGGGAGACCCAGTACTTC. Translation: CAWSPRVAGETQYF. V gene TRBV30 combines with J gene TRBJ2-5; tentative D call: TRBD2 (6 bases). Per the germline V gene, CDR1 is GTSNPN and CDR2 is SVGIG (reference sequence). The CDR3 spans 14 residues. Trimming removed 2 bases at V and 5 bases at J, with 15 bases between.

The chain carries TRBV4-3 and TRBJ1-5; D remains unclear. Germline lookup yields CDR1 LGHNA and CDR2 YSLEER. The V gene lost 0 bases and the J gene lost 3 bases, with 9 bases spanning the gap. The CDR3 is 15 amino acids. For the CDR3, the DNA is TGCGCCAGCAGCCAAGATATGCAGTACAATCAGCCCCAGCATTTT. Translated, it gives CASSQDMQYNQPQHF.

The V call is TRBV4-1, the J call TRBJ2-2; 9 bases agree with TRBD2. Germline V lookup: CDR1 MGHRA, CDR2 YSYEKL. With 1 base clipped from V and 5 bases from J, the junction kept 11 bases outside the gene matches. The CDR3 consists of 18 residues. The CDR3 nucleotides are TGCGCCAGCAGCCAAGTGGTGAGCGGGAGGCCAGGGACCGGGGAGCTGTTTTTT. Translated: CASSQVVSGRPGTGELFF.

The chain uses TRBV5-4 and TRBJ2-2; 8 bases agree with TRBD1. J was trimmed by 6 bases and V by 3 bases; bases with no gene match: 4. From germline, CDR1 is SGHNT and CDR2 YYREEE (reference sequence). The CDR3 is 14 amino acids. This chain's CDR3 is CASSSGQVAGELFF. For the CDR3, the DNA is TGTGCCAGCAGCTCGGGACAGGTCGCCGGGGAGCTGTTTTTT.

This clone was recorded at least ten times. The chain links TRBV6-1 to TRBJ1-3, with a possible D match to TRBD1 (5 bases). The CDR3 runs 14 residues. V lost 3 bases and J 2 bases, leaving 8 bases between the germline ends. Germline assignment: CDR1 MNHNS and CDR2 SASEGT. DNA of the CDR3: TGTGCCAGCAGTGAGGGGCTGGCTGGAAACACCATATATTTT. It specifies CASSEGLAGNTIYF.

This clone was counted once. The chain couples TRBV7-9 to TRBJ2-5; 8 bases line up with TRBD1. The V gene end was trimmed by 2 bases and the J gene end by 5 bases; junction bases not matched to a gene: 4. CDR1 is SEHNR, CDR2 FQNEAQ, per germline (reference sequence). The CDR3 totals 14 residues. CDR3 in DNA: TGTGCCAGCAGCTTACAGGGGGCGGGGGAGACCCAGTACTTC. Translated: CASSLQGAGETQYF.

This clone was picked up a small number of times. The J gene is TRBJ2-1, the V gene TRBV5-8; D unclear. The CDR3 runs 13 residues. Trimming took 0 bases from V and 8 from J, leaving 9 bases between them. Germline-derived CDR1 and CDR2 are SGHTS and YDEGEE. The CDR3 DNA follows: TGTGCCAGCAGCTTGGAGCAGGTAGATGAGCAGTTCTTC. Translated, it gives CASSLEQVDEQFF. Filled out from reference TRBV5-8 and TRBJ2-1, the complete variable domain reads EAGVTQSPTHLIKTRGQQATLRCSPISGHTSVYWYQQALGLGLQFLLWYDEGEERNRGNFPPRFSGRQFPNYSSELNVNALELEDSALYLCASSLEQVDEQFFGPGTRLTVL.

The chain combines TRBV19 with TRBJ1-2, with D possibly being TRBD1 (6 bases). Trimming took off 5 bases at V and 5 bases at J, with 9 bases between the two ends. Germline V CDR1 and CDR2: LNHDA, SQIVND (reference sequence). This CDR3 contains 12 residues. CDR3 in amino acids: CASSLGQYGYTF. CDR3 nucleotide sequence: TGTGCCAGTAGTCTCGGACAGTATGGCTACACCTTC.